Presented here are 24 T cell receptor beta chains from one specimen sequenced in a study of neurological immune-mediated disorders (dated 2019 in TCRdb). Receptors were amplified or captured by 5' RACE. Sequencing instrument: Illumina HiSeq 2500. TCRdb reprocessed the public reads (quality trimming at Q25 with fastp, clone calling with MiXCR) and kept in-frame beta chains. Each record represents a unique CDR3 protein, reported with the most common genes and DNA among its rows. The sample table holds 70,000 or so distinct CDR3 sequences, of which 5.2% were seen once. The ten largest make up less than 3.5% of the sample. Sequenced: PBMCs. Every receptor here comes from a woman aged 25 to 39 with multiple sclerosis.

This clonotype showed up many times. V gene TRBV12-3 or TRBV12-4 combines with J gene TRBJ1-1; D is uncertain. V lost 5 bases to trimming and J lost 1 base, with 11 bases between them. The CDR3 is made up of 14 amino acids. Written as DNA, the CDR3 is TGTGCCAGCAGTGCCCGACGGGAGAACACTGAAGCTTTCTTT. Translated, it gives CASSARRENTEAFF.

This clonotype was seen many times. The chain joins TRBV5-1 to TRBJ2-7; D is unclear. The CDR3 sequence is 14 residues long. Trimming pared 0 bases from V and 1 base from J, leaving 8 bases between. Germline values: CDR1 SGHRS, CDR2 YFSETQ. CDR3 sequence reads: CASSLGGNSYEQYF. The CDR3 DNA sequence: TGCGCCAGCAGCTTGGGTGGGAATTCCTACGAGCAGTACTTC.

The sample holds many counts of this clonotype. The chain uses TRBV12-3 or TRBV12-4 and TRBJ2-2; D is ambiguous. Trimming cost V 0 bases and J 4 bases, with 6 bases left between them. The CDR3 length is 14 residues. The CDR3 coding sequence is TGTGCCAGCAGTTTAGCGGGTAGCACCGGGGAGCTGTTTTTT. Its protein product is CASSLAGSTGELFF.

This clonotype was seen many times. V usage is TRBV20-1 and J usage is TRBJ2-6; D gene uncertain. The CDR3 is 14 amino acids. Trimming shortened V by 3 bases and J by 2 bases, and 8 bases separated the two germline ends. The germline gives CDR1 DFQATT, CDR2 SNEGSKA (reference sequence). DNA of the CDR3: TGCAGTGCTAGTGACGGACCTGGGGCCAACGTCCTGACTTTC. Translated, it gives CSASDGPGANVLTF.

This clonotype was counted ten times or more. The chain links TRBV20-1 to TRBJ2-1; 12 bases are shared with TRBD1. Germline loops: CDR1 DFQATT, CDR2 SNEGSKA (reference sequence). V was pared by 5 bases and J by 7 bases, with 6 bases of the junction left unmatched. CDR3 length: 14 residues. The CDR3 reads CSALSGQGANEQFF. The CDR3 nucleotides read TGCAGTGCTCTCTCGGGACAGGGGGCGAATGAGCAGTTCTTC.

On this clonotype itself: A much larger clone lies a single base off, so this may be a read error. The chain employs TRBV7-2 and TRBJ2-5, with 7 bases identical to TRBD2. The J segment lost 3 bases and the V segment lost 3 bases, leaving 7 bases of the junction unmatched. From germline, CDR1 is SGHTA and CDR2 FQGNSA. The CDR3 extends over 15 amino acids. The CDR3 is CASSFPSGKKETQYF. The CDR3 DNA sequence: TGTGCCAGCAGCTTCCCTAGCGGAAAAAAAGAGACCCAGTACTTC.

Only a few counts were recorded for this clonotype. The rearrangement uses TRBV5-1 and TRBJ2-7; TRBD1 matches at 9 bases. Looked up from germline, CDR1 is SGHRS and CDR2 is YFSETQ. After removal of 4 bases from V and 4 bases from J, the junction contained 3 bases not matched to a gene. This CDR3 is 13 amino acids long. CDR3 sequence (DNA): TGCGCCAGCAGCCGACAGGGGGATTACGAGCAGTACTTC. Its translation is CASSRQGDYEQYF.

This chain uses TRBV7-2 with TRBJ1-6; 9 nucleotides line up with TRBD1. V was clipped by 3 bases and J by 6 bases; unmatched bases: 6. Germline V CDR1 and CDR2: SGHTA, FQGNSA. The CDR3 has 16 amino acids. In DNA form, the CDR3 reads TGTGCCAGCAGCTTTGGGGGACAGGGTTTTAATTCACCCCTCCACTTT. This translates into CASSFGGQGFNSPLHF.

Ten or more counts support this clonotype. The rearrangement links TRBV27 to TRBJ2-7; 12 bases align to TRBD2. Looked up from germline, CDR1 is MNHEY and CDR2 is SMNVEV (reference sequence). Trimming at V came to 4 bases and at J to 4 bases, leaving 5 bases not matched to a gene. This CDR3 has 15 residues. The CDR3: CASSSGLAGLYEQYF. CDR3 nucleotide sequence: TGTGCCAGCAGTTCGGGACTAGCGGGTTTATACGAGCAGTACTTC.

This clonotype was found a few times. At one of its ends the junction is not consistent with the germline gene, which may arise from a read error. The V call is TRBV20-1, the J call TRBJ1-5; D uncertain. The CDR3 covers 13 residues. CDR1 DFQATT and CDR2 SNEGSKA come from the germline V gene (reference sequence). The CDR3 DNA sequence: TGCAGTGCTAGCGCGGGAAGCAATCAGCCCCAGAATTTT. The encoded protein is CSASAGSNQPQNF.

Remarks on this clonotype: A much larger clone lies a single base off, so this may be a read error. It is likely a read error, because the conserved phenylalanine at the end of the CDR3 is missing. This chain joins TRBV20-1 and TRBJ2-7, with D perhaps TRBD2 (5 bases). This CDR3 contains 13 residues. Germline V gene sequence: CDR1 DFQATT, CDR2 SNEGSKA (reference sequence). V gave up 6 bases and J gave up 5 bases, with 17 bases separating them. CDR3 bases: TGCAGTGCCCTAGGGTTAGGAGGCAACGAGCAGTACTTA. Its protein product is CSALGLGGNEQYL.

The sample holds many counts of this clonotype. This rearrangement joins TRBV5-1 to TRBJ2-7, with D tentatively TRBD2 (6 bases). The germline V and J ends were trimmed by 3 bases and 7 bases, with 14 bases remaining between them. The CDR3 consists of 13 residues. CDR1 is SGHRS and CDR2 is YFSETQ in the germline V gene. The CDR3 DNA follows: TGCGCCAGCAGCTGGAGGGAGTCTGGGGAGCAGTACTTC. Translated: CASSWRESGEQYF.

Many counts were recorded for this clonotype. The chain recombines TRBV5-1 with TRBJ2-7; possibly TRBD1 or TRBD2 for D (5 bases each). The germline gives CDR1 SGHRS, CDR2 YFSETQ. This CDR3 has 16 residues. V gave up 4 bases and J gave up 2 bases, with 19 bases separating them. The CDR3 DNA is TGCGCCAGCAGCATTATCCCAGGGAGTTTACCCTACGAGCAGTACTTC. It codes for CASSIIPGSLPYEQYF.

This clonotype was counted only a few times. A much larger clone is a single base away; this may be a read error. This rearrangement joins TRBV5-5 to TRBJ1-5; D is undetermined. Germline values: CDR1 SGHKS, CDR2 YYEKEE (reference sequence). This CDR3 has 13 amino acids. Trimming cost V 1 base and J 11 bases, with 13 bases left between them. CDR3 in amino acids: CASSLKVDLAQHF. The DNA of the CDR3 is TGTGCCAGCAGCTTGAAAGTGGACTTGGCCCAGCATTTT.

This clonotype was observed many times. V is TRBV5-5 and J is TRBJ2-5, with 7 bases aligning to TRBD1. Germline assignment: CDR1 SGHKS and CDR2 YYEKEE (reference sequence). The junction had 6 bases not matched to a gene; V was cut back by 0 bases and J by 7 bases. CDR3 length: 14 amino acids. CDR3 in amino acids: CASSLGDSQGTQYF. Written as DNA, the CDR3 is TGTGCCAGCAGCTTGGGGGACAGCCAGGGGACCCAGTACTTC.

This clonotype came up many times. The V call is TRBV10-2, the J call TRBJ2-7, with D hard to call. Trimming took 7 bases from V and 1 from J, leaving 14 bases between them. CDR3 size: 14 residues. Germline CDR1 reads WSHSY; CDR2 reads SAAADI. CDR3 DNA sequence: TGCGCCAGCACTGGCCTTAGTACATCCTACGAGCAGTACTTC. It specifies CASTGLSTSYEQYF.

In this sample, this clonotype turned up many times. The V call is TRBV20-1, the J call TRBJ2-3, with TRBD2 matching 11 bases. V shed 6 bases and J 6 bases; nucleotides not matched to a gene: 8. CDR1 DFQATT and CDR2 SNEGSKA come from the germline V gene (reference sequence). The CDR3 loop spans 14 amino acids. CDR3 DNA sequence: TGCAGTGCAGTAGCGGGGGGGAAGAGGGATACGCAGTATTTT. It encodes CSAVAGGKRDTQYF.

The chain has TRBV4-1 and TRBJ1-1, with D unclear. Germline values: CDR1 MGHRA, CDR2 YSYEKL. V was trimmed by 3 bases and J by 6 bases, leaving 14 bases between them. The CDR3 is 14 residues long. DNA for the CDR3: TGCGCCAGCAGCCACGATTCAATCCGAGCTGAAGCTTTCTTT. Its protein product is CASSHDSIRAEAFF.

This clonotype was counted ten times or more. The chain combines TRBV4-1 with TRBJ2-2; TRBD1 matches at 7 bases. Trimming removed 3 bases from V and 6 bases from J; junction bases left unmatched: 16. The CDR3 consists of 18 residues. CDR1 is MGHRA and CDR2 is YSYEKL in the germline V gene. CDR3 nucleotide sequence: TGCGCCAGCAGCCATCTTTCCCGAGGCAGGGGGTACGCCGGGGAGCTGTTTTTT. As protein: CASSHLSRGRGYAGELFF.

This clonotype showed up many times. The rearrangement joins TRBV28 to TRBJ1-5; 11 positions match TRBD1. CDR1 and CDR2 (germline): MDHEN, SYDVKM. The CDR3 has 16 amino acids. With V trimmed by 4 bases and J by 6 bases, 8 bases remained unmatched. CDR3 protein: CASSSGQGARSQPQHF. CDR3 DNA sequence: TGTGCCAGCAGTTCAGGACAGGGGGCCCGATCTCAGCCCCAGCATTTT.

This clonotype showed up just a few times. The chain has TRBV10-3 and TRBJ2-5; 8 bases line up with TRBD2. Germline CDR1 is ENHRY and CDR2 is SYGVKD. After removal of 4 bases from V and 5 bases from J, the junction contained 3 bases not matched to a gene. The CDR3 has 13 amino acids. This CDR3 reads CAISGTSWETQYF. CDR3 bases: TGTGCCATCAGTGGGACTAGCTGGGAGACCCAGTACTTC.

This clonotype was counted many times. The chain is built from TRBV5-1 and TRBJ1-1, with unresolved D. Trimming took 1 base from V and 1 from J, leaving 5 bases between them. In germline, CDR1 is SGHRS, CDR2 YFSETQ. The CDR3 consists of 13 residues. CDR3 amino acids: CASSLFQNTEAFF. CDR3 DNA: TGCGCCAGCAGCTTGTTTCAGAACACTGAAGCTTTCTTT.

Ten or more counts support this clonotype. The genes are TRBV20-1 and TRBJ2-4; D is perhaps TRBD1 (7 bases). This CDR3 contains 13 residues. V lost 5 bases and J 7 bases, leaving 15 bases between the germline ends. The germline CDR1 and CDR2 sequences are DFQATT and SNEGSKA (reference sequence). This chain's CDR3 is CSARTGGENIQYF. The CDR3 DNA follows: TGCAGTGCTCGGACAGGCGGGGAGAACATTCAGTACTTC.

The table lists this clonotype with many counts. J is TRBJ2-5 and V is TRBV7-8; 12 nucleotides align to TRBD2. This CDR3 is built from 16 residues. The V gene end was trimmed by 0 bases and the J gene end by 3 bases; junction bases not matched to a gene: 2. Per the germline V gene, CDR1 is SGHVS and CDR2 is FQNEAQ. The CDR3: CASSLAASGGEETQYF. DNA of the CDR3: TGTGCCAGCAGCTTAGCTGCTAGCGGGGGGGAAGAGACCCAGTACTTC.